This T cell receptor beta chain was sequenced during a study of cytomegalovirus exposure and HLA in healthy donors. Clones were sequenced by immunoSEQ multiplex PCR, and TCRdb holds only the in-frame ones, with some missing. The sample shows about 130,000 clones, approximately 84% of them seen only once. The receptor was derived from a man aged 25 to 40 in good health and CMV-seropositive. The specimen was PBMCs.

The CDR3 DNA sequence: TGTGCCAGCAGCTCCGAGGGACTTTTTTACAATGAGCAGTTCTTC. This translates into CASSSEGLFYNEQFF. This rearrangement joins TRBV27 to TRBJ2-1; a weak D match, TRBD2 (6 bases). This CDR3 is 15 amino acids long. Germline CDR1 MNHEY, CDR2 SMNVEV (reference sequence). V was cut by 6 bases and J by 4 bases, with 16 bases left in between.